This record looks at one TCR beta chain sequence and its context. This record comes from a study of cytomegalovirus exposure and HLA in healthy donors. Amplification used 60 Vbeta primers and 13 Jbeta primers. Measured with immunoSEQ multiplex PCR; TCRdb has only the in-frame clones, and not every one. The sample carries fewer than 200,000 clones, under 70% recorded once. Germline CDR1 is SEHNR and CDR2 is FQNEAQ (reference sequence). V lost 4 bases to trimming and J lost 0 bases, with 9 bases between them. This CDR3 is built from 15 residues. The chain links TRBV7-9 to TRBJ2-2; D perhaps matches TRBD1 (6 bases). This sequence was found in a middle-aged woman in good health and CMV-seropositive. Input material: PBMCs. This chain's CDR3 is CASSSRTANTGELFF. The CDR3 coding sequence is TGTGCCAGCAGCTCCAGGACAGCGAACACCGGGGAGCTGTTTTTT.